The sequence of this T cell receptor beta chain was determined in a study of T-cell reconstitution after alpha-beta-depleted transplantation in children. This clonotype has more than one count but fewer than ten. V lost 5 bases and J lost 0, with 17 bases in between. Germline V gene data show CDR1 as SGHVS and CDR2 as FNYEAQ. The CDR3 runs to 17 residues. Using unique molecular identifiers, the investigators prepared the TCRbeta library. TCRdb recomputed calls from the PCR reads with MiXCR, one row per CDR3 protein. The sample carries about 500,000 distinct CDR3 sequences, approximately 30% recorded once.

The source of this sequence is a human donor who donated a stem cell graft to a child with aplastic anemia. This chain connects TRBV7-6 to TRBJ2-1; D is possibly TRBD1 or TRBD2 (5 bases each). Sequenced here: PBMCs from the stem cell graft donor, sampled from the stem cell graft. CDR3 protein: CASSPLAGTSSYNEQFF. CDR3 DNA sequence: TGTGCCAGCAGCCCCCTTGCAGGGACCAGCTCCTACAATGAGCAGTTCTTC.